A single sample gave rise to the 8 T cell receptor beta chains below, sequenced in a study of shared clonotypes between healthy human individuals. Method: immunoSEQ multiplex PCR; TCRdb's copy keeps in-frame clones and lacks some. This table has approximately 98,000 clones, about 63% appearing once. Material for sequencing was memory CD8+ T cells sorted from blood. As for subset: CD45RO+ cells pooled with CCR7-negative TemRA cells. The receptors here all came from a young woman in good health.

This clone has ten or more counts. The chain combines TRBV27 with TRBJ1-2; 7 bases align to TRBD1. Unmatched junction bases numbered 4, after V lost 5 bases and J lost 4 bases. CDR3 length: 13 amino acids. In germline, CDR1 is MNHEY, CDR2 SMNVEV (reference sequence). This CDR3 reads CASSGGTAYGYTF. The CDR3, as DNA: TGTGCCAGCAGTGGAGGGACAGCCTATGGCTACACCTTC.

The chain joins TRBV6-4 to TRBJ2-2; 7 nucleotides align to TRBD1. Trimming at V came to 0 bases and at J to 2 bases, leaving 9 bases not matched to a gene. CDR1 is MRHNA, CDR2 SNTAGT, per germline. The CDR3 runs to 18 residues. Here the CDR3 DNA reads TGTGCCAGCAGTGACTCCGGGGCGGACAGGCTTAACACCGGGGAGCTGTTTTTT. Its protein is CASSDSGADRLNTGELFF.

In this sample, this clone turned up many times. V usage is TRBV15 and J usage is TRBJ2-2; 7 nucleotides line up with TRBD1. The CDR3 length is 15 residues. Trimming removed 7 bases from V and 0 bases from J; junction bases left unmatched: 5. The germline CDR1 and CDR2 sequences are LNHNV and YYDKDF (reference sequence). This CDR3 is CATTRDSTNTGELFF. CDR3 nucleotide sequence: TGTGCCACCACACGGGACAGCACGAACACCGGGGAGCTGTTTTTT.

As to this clone: A read error may explain this, as a much larger clone is one base away. Other DNA sequences from this sample encode an identical CDR3 as well. The rearrangement joins TRBV6-4 to TRBJ2-3; 8 positions agree with TRBD2. CDR3 length: 15 residues. CDR1 MRHNA and CDR2 SNTAGT come from the germline V gene. Trimming at V came to 3 bases and at J to 0 bases, leaving 2 bases not matched to a gene. The CDR3 DNA is TGTGCCAGCAGTGAGGCTAGCGGGAGCACAGATACGCAGTATTTT. Translated, it gives CASSEASGSTDTQYF.

The chain employs TRBV10-1 and TRBJ2-3; 9 nucleotides line up with TRBD1. The trim removed 4 bases at V and 3 bases at J, leaving 5 bases unmatched. From germline, CDR1 is WNHNN and CDR2 SYGVQD (reference sequence). CDR3 size: 15 residues. DNA of the CDR3: TGCGCCAGCAGTGGGGGACAGGGATTAACAGATACGCAGTATTTT. It is translated as CASSGGQGLTDTQYF.

This sequence joins TRBV28 and TRBJ1-1, with D possibly TRBD1 on 5 matching bases. The CDR3 is 17 residues long. Germline values: CDR1 MDHEN, CDR2 SYDVKM. Deletions cut 10 bases from V and 0 bases from J, with 24 bases between. The CDR3 is CATRRMGRETVNTEAFF. In nucleotides, the CDR3 is TGTGCCACCAGAAGAATGGGACGAGAGACAGTGAACACTGAAGCTTTCTTT.

In its sample, this clone is medium-sized. CDR3 bases: TGTGCCAGCAGCGTAGTGTTAGGAGAGACCCAGTACTTC. Protein: CASSVVLGETQYF. The genes are TRBV9 and TRBJ2-5, with D hard to call. The V and J ends lost 0 bases and 4 bases respectively, with 7 bases between them. This CDR3 has 13 residues. CDR1 and CDR2 from the germline V gene are SGDLS and YYNGEE.

For the CDR3, the DNA is TGTGCCACCAGCAGCGCATTCGGGACAGGGGGCCACGAGCAGTACTTC. The encoded protein is CATSSAFGTGGHEQYF. The gene calls are TRBV15 and TRBJ2-5; TRBD1 agrees at 12 bases. Near its end, the DNA agrees better with TRBJ2-7, so the J call may be wrong. Germline values: CDR1 LNHNV, CDR2 YYDKDF (reference sequence). The CDR3 extends over 16 amino acids.